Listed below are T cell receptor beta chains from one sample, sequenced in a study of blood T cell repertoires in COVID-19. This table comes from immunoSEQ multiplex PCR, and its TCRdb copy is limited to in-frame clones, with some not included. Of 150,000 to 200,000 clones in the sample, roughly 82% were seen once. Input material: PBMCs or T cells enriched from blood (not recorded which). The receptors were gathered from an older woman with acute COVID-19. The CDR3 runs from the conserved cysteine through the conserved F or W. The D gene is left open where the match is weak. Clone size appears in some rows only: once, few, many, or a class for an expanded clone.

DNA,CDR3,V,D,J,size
TGTGCCAGCAGGGGCGGGACAGGGGGTCATCAGCCCCAGCATTTT,CASRGGTGGHQPQHF,TRBV2,TRBD1,TRBJ1-5,NA
TGTGCCAGTAGTATGAGCGGAGACCACCGGACCCAGTACTTC,CASSMSGDHRTQYF,TRBV19,NA,TRBJ2-5,NA
TGTGCCAGCCGGGAGGGCCCCCTCTATGGCTACACCTTC,CASREGPLYGYTF,TRBV28,NA,TRBJ1-2,NA
TGCGCCAGCAGCGGATCTCTAGAGGCAGTCTACAATGAGCAGTTCTTC,CASSGSLEAVYNEQFF,TRBV10-1,NA,TRBJ2-1,NA
TGTGCCAGTAGTATTAGTACTAATCAGCCCCAGCATTTT,CASSISTNQPQHF,TRBV19,NA,TRBJ1-5,NA
TGCGCCAGCAGCTTGAATCGACTAGCGGGAGGGGGCAATGAGCAGTTCTTC,CASSLNRLAGGGNEQFF,TRBV5-1,TRBD2,TRBJ2-1,few
TGTGCCAGCAGTTGCTACAGGAATTCAGGGACCGGGGAGCTGTTTTTT,CASSCYRNSGTGELFF,TRBV27,NA,TRBJ2-2,NA
TGTGCCAGCAGTTACTCGACGGGGTCCGCCGGCGAGCAGTACTTC,CASSYSTGSAGEQYF,TRBV6-5,NA,TRBJ2-7,NA
TGCGCCAGCAGCCCGGGACAGGGTTCCTACGAGCAGTACTTC,CASSPGQGSYEQYF,TRBV5-1,TRBD1,TRBJ2-7,NA
TGTGCCAGCAGCGTTGCAGGGGGTGACAGCGGTTCACCCCTCCACTTT,CASSVAGGDSGSPLHF,TRBV7-2,TRBD1,TRBJ1-6,NA
TGTGCCAGCAGCCCAGGGGGCTTTGCTTTCTTT,CASSPGGFAFF,TRBV3-1/TRBV3-2,TRBD1,TRBJ1-1,NA
TGTGCCAGCAGCCGGATCTCCGGGACAGGCCTTTCTGGCTACACCTTC,CASSRISGTGLSGYTF,TRBV6-2/TRBV6-3,TRBD1,TRBJ1-2,NA
TGCGCCAGCAGCCGGGGACAGGGGGGCACCGGGGAGCTGTTTTTT,CASSRGQGGTGELFF,TRBV5-1,TRBD1,TRBJ2-2,NA
TGTGCCAGCAGCTTACCCTCGCAGGCCCGCAATCAGCCCCAGCATTTT,CASSLPSQARNQPQHF,TRBV7-8,NA,TRBJ1-5,NA
TGCAGCGTTGTGAGCTCCTACAATGAGCAGTTCTTC,CSVVSSYNEQFF,TRBV29-1,NA,TRBJ2-1,NA
TGTGCCAGCAGCTTAGGGTCGGCAGGGGTAGATACGCAGTATTTT,CASSLGSAGVDTQYF,TRBV11-2,NA,TRBJ2-3,NA
TGTGCCAGTAGTACCGACATCGGGGGGGGCTTCTATGGCTACACCTTC,CASSTDIGGGFYGYTF,TRBV19,NA,TRBJ1-2,once
TGTGCCAGCAGCCAAGAGGCGGTCTCCTACAATGAGCAGTTCTTC,CASSQEAVSYNEQFF,TRBV4-2,NA,TRBJ2-1,NA
TGTGCCAGCAGCTTAAGTCTGACAGGGAATTCACCCCTCCACTTT,CASSLSLTGNSPLHF,TRBV7-8,TRBD1,TRBJ1-6,NA
TGTGCCAGCTCACGAGGCTATGAGCAGTTCTTC,CASSRGYEQFF,TRBV18,NA,TRBJ2-1,NA
TGTGCCAGCAGCTTAGCCCCAGCGGGTGTAAACATTCAGTACTTC,CASSLAPAGVNIQYF,TRBV7-2,NA,TRBJ2-4,NA
TGTGCCAGCAGCCCTCTAGGTACGCAGTATTTT,CASSPLGTQYF,TRBV12-3/TRBV12-4,NA,TRBJ2-3,NA
TGCGCCAGCCAAGGACAGGAGTACGAGCAGTACTTC,CASQGQEYEQYF,TRBV10-1,TRBD1,TRBJ2-7,NA
TGTGCCAGCAGCCCCGGGACAGGGGGCTGGGAGACCCAGTACTTC,CASSPGTGGWETQYF,TRBV6-2/TRBV6-3,TRBD1,TRBJ2-5,few
TGTGCCAGCAGCCGGCAGGGGGCGCCGGTAGAGACCCAGTACTTC,CASSRQGAPVETQYF,TRBV11-2,TRBD1,TRBJ2-5,NA
TGTGCCAGTAGTCAGGGGGCTCGGGGCTACACCTTC,CASSQGARGYTF,TRBV19,TRBD1,TRBJ1-2,NA
TGCGCCAGCAGCCAAGACCCGGGGCGGGGCGCTGAAGCTTTCTTT,CASSQDPGRGAEAFF,TRBV4-3,NA,TRBJ1-1,NA
TGTGCCAGCAGTCCGGGACAGTACAATGAGCAGTTCTTC,CASSPGQYNEQFF,TRBV6-2/TRBV6-3,TRBD1,TRBJ2-1,NA
TGTGCCAGCACTTTTGGCGGATATAGGTTCTTC,CASTFGGYRFF,TRBV27,NA,TRBJ2-1,NA
TGTGCCAGCAGTTACCTGGGACAGATGGAGACCCAGTACTTC,CASSYLGQMETQYF,TRBV6-5,TRBD1,TRBJ2-5,NA
TGTGCCAGCTCTCGAGGGGGGGGGCACGAGCAGTACTTC,CASSRGGGHEQYF,TRBV7-8,NA,TRBJ2-7,NA
TGTGCCAGCAGTCCCGGACAGGGCTATGGCTACACCTTC,CASSPGQGYGYTF,TRBV27,TRBD1,TRBJ1-2,NA
TGTGCCAGCAGCCTAAGCGGGGGGGCCGGGGAGCTGTTTTTT,CASSLSGGAGELFF,TRBV3-1/TRBV3-2,TRBD2,TRBJ2-2,NA
TGTGCCAGCAGTTATACCCGGACAGGGGAATTCACTGAAGCTTTCTTT,CASSYTRTGEFTEAFF,TRBV6-6,TRBD1,TRBJ1-1,NA
TGTGCCAGCTTGTCCGGGACAGGGTTCAATGAGCAGTTCTTC,CASLSGTGFNEQFF,TRBV27,TRBD1,TRBJ2-1,NA
TGTGCCACCGCGGTAAACAGGGTCCTTGGAAATGAGCAGTTCTTC,CATAVNRVLGNEQFF,TRBV15,NA,TRBJ2-1,NA
TGTGCCACCAGTAATCGCGGGACCTACGAGCAGTACTTC,CATSNRGTYEQYF,TRBV15,NA,TRBJ2-7,NA
TGTGCCATCAGGGATCTAGGCGCGCAGTTCTTC,CAIRDLGAQFF,TRBV10-3,NA,TRBJ2-1,NA
TGTGCCAGCAGTTTATACAGCCTGAACACTGAAGCTTTCTTT,CASSLYSLNTEAFF,TRBV6-5,NA,TRBJ1-1,NA
TGTGCCAGTAGTCCTTGGGGAGGCCGCCCAAATGAGCAGTTCTTC,CASSPWGGRPNEQFF,TRBV19,NA,TRBJ2-1,NA
TGTGCCAGCAGTGGGGACAGGAGGGCGTATGGCTACACCTTC,CASSGDRRAYGYTF,TRBV28,TRBD1,TRBJ1-2,NA
TGTGCCAGCAGATCTCCGGGACAGGGCTCTGGCTACACCTTC,CASRSPGQGSGYTF,TRBV2,TRBD1,TRBJ1-2,NA
TGTGCCAGCAGTTACTCGACGGTGAGAGGGGAGACCCAGTACTTC,CASSYSTVRGETQYF,TRBV6-5,NA,TRBJ2-5,few
TGTGCCAGCAGAGGACTAGCGGCAAACATTCAGTACTTC,CASRGLAANIQYF,TRBV12-3/TRBV12-4,TRBD2,TRBJ2-4,once
TGTGCCAGCAGCCCCCTAGGCCCCTCTGGAAACACCATATATTTT,CASSPLGPSGNTIYF,TRBV5-6,NA,TRBJ1-3,NA
TGTGCCAGCAGCGTAGAAGGAGGGTTTAGGGGTGAGCAGTTCTTC,CASSVEGGFRGEQFF,TRBV9,NA,TRBJ2-1,NA
TGTGCCAGCGGACAGAACGGTGGCGACTATGGCTACACCTTC,CASGQNGGDYGYTF,TRBV6-5,NA,TRBJ1-2,NA